The 8 T cell receptor beta chains below come from one sample, sequenced in a study of T cells in Graves' hyperthyroidism and ophthalmopathy. TCR beta CDR3 regions were amplified from RNA. The TCR CDR3 was amplified in a first-round RT-PCR using the HTBI primer set. Via MiXCR, TCRdb re-called the multiplex PCR reads, giving one row per CDR3 protein. The data show hundreds of thousands of distinct CDR3 sequences, just under 25% seen once. The sequencing sample was made of blood. Source of these receptors: a man aged 45-65 years with Graves' hyperthyroidism.

There are a few counts of this clonotype. In DNA form, the CDR3 reads TGTGCCTGGAGTGGAGCGGCACGCTACAATGAGCAGTTCTTC. Protein sequence: CAWSGAARYNEQFF. The V gene is TRBV30, the J gene TRBJ2-1; tentatively, D is TRBD2 (5 bases). This CDR3 has 14 residues. V was clipped by 1 base and J by 3 bases, with 10 bases between them. In germline, CDR1 is GTSNPN, CDR2 SVGIG (reference sequence).

This clonotype appeared a few times. V is TRBV20-1 and J is TRBJ2-3, with D hard to call. Germline CDR1 DFQATT, CDR2 SNEGSKA (reference sequence). This CDR3 spans 14 amino acids. Trimming shortened V by 0 bases and J by 5 bases, and 12 bases separated the two germline ends. The CDR3 here is CSARDYYSEDTQYF. The CDR3 DNA sequence: TGCAGTGCTAGAGACTACTACAGTGAAGATACGCAGTATTTT.

This clonotype has just a few counts. The genes are TRBV20-1 and TRBJ1-4; 8 nucleotides match TRBD1. CDR1 DFQATT and CDR2 SNEGSKA come from the germline V gene (reference sequence). The V and J ends lost 3 bases and 8 bases, in that order; junction bases with no gene match: 8. The CDR3 runs to 14 residues. CDR3 loop: CSASTGGRGEKLFF. In DNA, the CDR3 is TGCAGTGCTAGCACAGGGGGAAGAGGGGAAAAACTGTTTTTT.

The rearrangement uses TRBV11-3 and TRBJ2-1, with TRBD2 matching over 9 bases. The junction had 16 bases not matched to a gene; V was cut back by 6 bases and J by 7 bases. This CDR3 comprises 17 residues. The V gene's germline CDR1 is SGHNT and CDR2 YENEEA. The CDR3 region has the DNA TGTGCCAGCAGTCCTGAAGGGGCTAGCGGGATAAGGAATGAGCAGTTCTTC. Its translation is CASSPEGASGIRNEQFF. Using reference TRBV11-3 and TRBJ2-1 for the parts outside the CDR3, the full variable domain is EAGVVQSPRYKIIEKKQPVAFWCNPISGHNTLYWYLQNLGQGPELLIRYENEEAVDDSQLPKDRFSAERLKGVDSTLKIQPAELGDSAVYLCASSPEGASGIRNEQFFGPGTRLTVL.

This rearrangement joins TRBV18 to TRBJ2-5, with TRBD2 matching over 10 bases. Germline CDR1 reads KGHSH; CDR2 reads LQKENI. CDR3 length: 17 residues. V dropped 0 bases and J dropped 1; count of bases not matched to a gene: 5. CDR3 amino acids: CASSPPLAGALQETQYF. The CDR3 bases are TGTGCCAGCTCACCACCCCTAGCGGGAGCTCTCCAAGAGACCCAGTACTTC.

This rearrangement joins TRBV12-3 or TRBV12-4 to TRBJ1-2; perhaps TRBD1 as D (5 bases). The germline V and J ends were trimmed by 10 bases and 7 bases, with 16 bases remaining between them. The CDR3 loop spans 12 amino acids. CDR3 region: CANTRGNGGYTF. The CDR3 bases are TGTGCCAACACGCGGGGGAATGGTGGCTACACCTTC.

The table lists this clonotype with many counts. This chain joins TRBV12-3 or TRBV12-4 and TRBJ2-1; 7 bases line up with TRBD1. The CDR3 has 14 residues. J was trimmed by 5 bases and V by 9 bases; bases with no gene match: 10. The CDR3, as DNA: TGTGCCAGTTCCGACAGGGTTAGGAACAATGAGCAGTTCTTC. It translates to CASSDRVRNNEQFF.

This clonotype was observed a handful of times. The rearrangement links TRBV12-3 or TRBV12-4 to TRBJ2-1; D possibly matches TRBD1 or TRBD2 (5 bases each). V was trimmed by 7 bases and J by 5 bases, leaving 18 bases between them. There are 15 residues in the CDR3. The CDR3 spells CASTISGTKNNEQFF. The CDR3 DNA reads TGTGCCAGCACCATCTCCGGGACGAAGAACAATGAGCAGTTCTTC.